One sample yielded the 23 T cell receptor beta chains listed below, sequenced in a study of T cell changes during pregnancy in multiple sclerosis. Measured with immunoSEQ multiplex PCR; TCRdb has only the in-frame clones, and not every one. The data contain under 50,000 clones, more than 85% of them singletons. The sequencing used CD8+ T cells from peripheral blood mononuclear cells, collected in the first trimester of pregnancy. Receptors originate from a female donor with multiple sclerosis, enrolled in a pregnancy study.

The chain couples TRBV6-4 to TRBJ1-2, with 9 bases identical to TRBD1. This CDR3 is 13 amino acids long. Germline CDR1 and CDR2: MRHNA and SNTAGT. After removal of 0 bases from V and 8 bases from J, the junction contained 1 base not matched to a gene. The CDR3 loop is CASSDSGQGGYTF. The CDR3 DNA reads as TGTGCCAGCAGTGACTCGGGACAGGGAGGCTACACCTTC.

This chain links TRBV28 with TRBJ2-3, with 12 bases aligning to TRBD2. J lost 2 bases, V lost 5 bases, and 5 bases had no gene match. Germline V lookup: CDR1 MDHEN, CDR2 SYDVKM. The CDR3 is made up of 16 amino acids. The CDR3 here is CASSLGLAGPTDTQYF. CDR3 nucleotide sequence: TGTGCCAGCAGTCTAGGACTAGCGGGACCCACAGATACGCAGTATTTT.

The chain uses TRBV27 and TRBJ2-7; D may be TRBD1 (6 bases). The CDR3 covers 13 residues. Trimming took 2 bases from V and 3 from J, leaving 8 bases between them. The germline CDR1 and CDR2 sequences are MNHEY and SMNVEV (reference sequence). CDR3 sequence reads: CASSLNRDYEQYF. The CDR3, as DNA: TGTGCCAGCAGTTTAAACAGGGACTACGAGCAGTACTTC.

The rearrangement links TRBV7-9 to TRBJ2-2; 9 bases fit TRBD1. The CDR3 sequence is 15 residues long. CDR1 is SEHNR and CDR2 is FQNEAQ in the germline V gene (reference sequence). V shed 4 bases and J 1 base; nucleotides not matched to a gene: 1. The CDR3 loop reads CASSSGQGNTGELFF. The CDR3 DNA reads TGTGCCAGCAGCTCGGGACAGGGGAACACCGGGGAGCTGTTTTTT.

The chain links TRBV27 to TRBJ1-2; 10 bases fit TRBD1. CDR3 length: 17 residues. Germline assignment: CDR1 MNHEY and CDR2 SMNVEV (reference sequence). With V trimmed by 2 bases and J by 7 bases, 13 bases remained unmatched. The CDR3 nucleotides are TGTGCCAGCAGTTTAGTGACAGGGGGCCCAGAGTTAATTGGCTACACCTTC. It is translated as CASSLVTGGPELIGYTF.

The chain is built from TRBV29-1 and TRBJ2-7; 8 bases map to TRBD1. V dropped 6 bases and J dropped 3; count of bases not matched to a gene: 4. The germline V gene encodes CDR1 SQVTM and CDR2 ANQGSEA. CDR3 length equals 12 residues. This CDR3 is CSVAGQGYEQYF. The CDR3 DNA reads TGCAGCGTGGCCGGACAGGGCTACGAGCAGTACTTC.

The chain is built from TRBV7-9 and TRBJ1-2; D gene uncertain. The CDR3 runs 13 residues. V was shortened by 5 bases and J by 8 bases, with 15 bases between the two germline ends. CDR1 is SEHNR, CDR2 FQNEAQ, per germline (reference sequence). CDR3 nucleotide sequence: TGTGCCAGCAGCCAAGCCATGAGGGAAGGCTACACCTTC. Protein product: CASSQAMREGYTF.

CDR3 nucleotides: TGTGCCATCAGAGACCCCGGGACAGGGATTTACGAGCAGTACTTC. It is translated as CAIRDPGTGIYEQYF. V and J are TRBV10-3 and TRBJ2-7; 9 bases are a match to TRBD1. V shed 6 bases and J 4 bases; nucleotides not matched to a gene: 10. Germline V gene data show CDR1 as ENHRY and CDR2 as SYGVKD. The CDR3 totals 15 residues.

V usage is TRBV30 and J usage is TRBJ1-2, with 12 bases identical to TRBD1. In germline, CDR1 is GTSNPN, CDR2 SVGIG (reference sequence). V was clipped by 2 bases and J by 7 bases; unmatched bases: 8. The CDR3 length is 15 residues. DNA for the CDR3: TGTGCCTGGAGTTCTGGGACAGGGGGCGTTTCTGGCTACACCTTC. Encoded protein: CAWSSGTGGVSGYTF.

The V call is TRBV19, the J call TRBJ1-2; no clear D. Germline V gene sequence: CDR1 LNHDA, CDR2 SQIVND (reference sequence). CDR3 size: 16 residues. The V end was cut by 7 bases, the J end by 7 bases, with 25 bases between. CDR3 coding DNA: TGTGCCAGTACCCCCTTCGGGATGGATTCGGTTGGTGGCTACACCTTC. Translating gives CASTPFGMDSVGGYTF.

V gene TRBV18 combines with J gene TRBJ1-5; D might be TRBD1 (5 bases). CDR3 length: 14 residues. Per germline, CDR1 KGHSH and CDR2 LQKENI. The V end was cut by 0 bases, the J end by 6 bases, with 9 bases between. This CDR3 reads CASSPPGGIQPQHF. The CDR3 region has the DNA TGTGCCAGCTCACCACCCGGGGGTATTCAGCCCCAGCATTTT. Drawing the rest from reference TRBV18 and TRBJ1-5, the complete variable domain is NAGVMQNPRHLVRRRGQEARLRCSPMKGHSHVYWYRQLPEEGLKFMVYLQKENIIDESGMPKERFSAEFPKEGPSILRIQQVVRGDSAAYFCASSPPGGIQPQHFGDGTRLSIL.

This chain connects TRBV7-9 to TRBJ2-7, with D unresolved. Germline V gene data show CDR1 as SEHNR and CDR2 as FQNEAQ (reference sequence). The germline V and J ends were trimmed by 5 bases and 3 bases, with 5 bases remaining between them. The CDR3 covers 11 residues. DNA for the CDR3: TGTGCCAGCAGCCCCGGCTACGAGCAGTACTTC. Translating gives CASSPGYEQYF.

In nucleotides, the CDR3 is TGTGCCAGCAGTTGGACAGCCACTGAAGCTTTCTTT. Amino acids: CASSWTATEAFF. The chain combines TRBV25-1 with TRBJ1-1; TRBD1 might be the D (6 bases). The CDR3 loop spans 12 amino acids. The germline gives CDR1 MGHDK, CDR2 SYGVNS. V dropped 5 bases and J dropped 4 bases, with 8 bases sitting between them.

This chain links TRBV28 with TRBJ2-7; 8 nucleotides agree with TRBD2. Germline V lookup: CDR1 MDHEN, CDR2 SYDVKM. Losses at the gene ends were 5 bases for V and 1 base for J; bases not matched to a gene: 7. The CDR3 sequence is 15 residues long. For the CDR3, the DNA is TGTGCCAGCAGTGGCGCCGGGACTAGTTCCTACGAGCAGTACTTC. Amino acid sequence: CASSGAGTSSYEQYF. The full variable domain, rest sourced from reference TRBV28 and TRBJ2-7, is DVKVTQSSRYLVKRTGEKVFLECVQDMDHENMFWYRQDPGLGLRLIYFSYDVKMKEKGDIPEGYSVSREKKERFSLILESASTNQTSMYLCASSGAGTSSYEQYFGPGTRLTVT.

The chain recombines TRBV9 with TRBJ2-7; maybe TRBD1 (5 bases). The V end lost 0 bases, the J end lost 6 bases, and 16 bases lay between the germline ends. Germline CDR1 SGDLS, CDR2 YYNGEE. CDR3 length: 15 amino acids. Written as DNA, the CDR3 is TGTGCCAGCAGCGTAGATTTGCTGGATGGGGCCGAGCAGTACTTC. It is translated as CASSVDLLDGAEQYF.

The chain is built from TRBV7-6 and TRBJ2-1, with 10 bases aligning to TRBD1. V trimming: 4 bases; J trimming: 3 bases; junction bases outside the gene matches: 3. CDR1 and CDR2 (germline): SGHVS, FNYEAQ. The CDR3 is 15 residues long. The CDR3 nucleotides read TGTGCCAGCAGCTCCGGACAGGGGGTCTACAATGAGCAGTTCTTC. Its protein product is CASSSGQGVYNEQFF. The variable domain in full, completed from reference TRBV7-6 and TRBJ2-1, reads GAGVSQSPRYKVTKRGQDVALRCDPISGHVSLYWYRQALGQGPEFLTYFNYEAQQDKSGLPNDRFSAERPEGSISTLTIQRTEQRDSAMYRCASSSGQGVYNEQFFGPGTRLTVL.

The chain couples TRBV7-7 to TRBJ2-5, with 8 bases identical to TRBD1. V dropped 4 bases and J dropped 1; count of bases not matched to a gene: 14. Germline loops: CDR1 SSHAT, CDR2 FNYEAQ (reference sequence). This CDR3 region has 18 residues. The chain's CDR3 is CASSSILRDRRGQETQYF. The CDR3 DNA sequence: TGTGCCAGCAGCTCCATACTCCGGGACAGGAGGGGCCAAGAGACCCAGTACTTC.

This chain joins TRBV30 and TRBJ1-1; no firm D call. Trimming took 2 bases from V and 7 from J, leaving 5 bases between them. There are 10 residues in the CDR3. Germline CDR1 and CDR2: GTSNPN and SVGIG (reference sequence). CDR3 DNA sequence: TGTGCCTGGAGTCCCCATGAAGCTTTCTTT. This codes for CAWSPHEAFF.

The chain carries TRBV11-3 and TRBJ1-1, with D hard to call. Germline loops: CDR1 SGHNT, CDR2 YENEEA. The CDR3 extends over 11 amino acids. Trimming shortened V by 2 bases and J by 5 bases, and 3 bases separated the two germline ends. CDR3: CASSLQTEAFF. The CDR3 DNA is TGTGCCAGCAGCTTACAAACTGAAGCTTTCTTT.

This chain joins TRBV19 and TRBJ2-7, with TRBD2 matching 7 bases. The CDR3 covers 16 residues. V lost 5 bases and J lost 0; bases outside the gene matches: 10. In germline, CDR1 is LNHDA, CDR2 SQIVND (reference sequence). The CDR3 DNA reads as TGTGCCAGTAGTGCGGGTCTAGCGGACCTCTCCTACGAGCAGTACTTC. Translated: CASSAGLADLSYEQYF.

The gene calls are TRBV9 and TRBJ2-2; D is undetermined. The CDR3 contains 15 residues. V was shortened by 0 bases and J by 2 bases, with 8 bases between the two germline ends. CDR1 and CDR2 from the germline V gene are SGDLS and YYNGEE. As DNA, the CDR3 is TGTGCCAGCAGCGTAGGCAGGCCTAACACCGGGGAGCTGTTTTTT. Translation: CASSVGRPNTGELFF.

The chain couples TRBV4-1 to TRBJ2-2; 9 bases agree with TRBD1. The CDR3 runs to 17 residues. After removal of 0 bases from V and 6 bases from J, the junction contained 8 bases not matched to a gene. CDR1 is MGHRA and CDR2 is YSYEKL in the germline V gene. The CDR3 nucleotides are TGCGCCAGCAGCCAAGAGTCGGGACAGGGTTATGCCGGGGAGCTGTTTTTT. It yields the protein CASSQESGQGYAGELFF.

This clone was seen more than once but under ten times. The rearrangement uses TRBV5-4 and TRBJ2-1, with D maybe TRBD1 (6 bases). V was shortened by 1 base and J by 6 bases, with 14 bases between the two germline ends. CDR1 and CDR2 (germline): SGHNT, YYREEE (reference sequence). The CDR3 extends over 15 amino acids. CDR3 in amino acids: CASSLPLTGRNEQFF. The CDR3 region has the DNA TGTGCCAGCAGCTTGCCCCTTACAGGGCGCAATGAGCAGTTCTTC.